These 23 T cell receptor beta chains came from one sample sequenced in a study of blood T cell repertoires in COVID-19. Libraries were prepared by immunoSEQ multiplex PCR; TCRdb keeps only in-frame clonotypes and omits some of them. This table has tens of thousands of clones, roughly 90% appearing once. The sequencing input was peripheral blood. These receptors came from a woman of 80 years or more with acute or convalescent COVID-19.

In DNA, the CDR3 is TGTGCCAGCAGGCAGGGGTGGCGGGAGCTGTTTTTT. Translation gives CASRQGWRELFF. The V and J genes are TRBV28 and TRBJ2-2, with a weak D call TRBD1 (6 bases). With 6 bases removed from V and 9 bases from J, the gap between germline ends came to 11 bases. Germline CDR1 and CDR2: MDHEN and SYDVKM. This CDR3 contains 12 residues.

The rearrangement joins TRBV5-4 to TRBJ1-5; 9 bases fit TRBD1. Unmatched junction bases numbered 3, after V lost 4 bases and J lost 1 base. The V gene's germline CDR1 is SGHNT and CDR2 YYREEE (reference sequence). The CDR3 totals 15 residues. CDR3 bases: TGTGCCAGCAGCCTGGGACAGGGAAGCAATCAGCCCCAGCATTTT. It translates to CASSLGQGSNQPQHF.

The V and J genes are TRBV5-5 and TRBJ2-3, with D hard to call. The CDR3 is 13 residues long. Germline assignment: CDR1 SGHKS and CDR2 YYEKEE (reference sequence). Deletions cut 0 bases from V and 2 bases from J, with 4 bases between. In DNA, the CDR3 is TGTGCCAGCAGCTTGGCGGTCACAGATACGCAGTATTTT. It translates to CASSLAVTDTQYF.

The gene calls are TRBV29-1 and TRBJ2-5; 13 nucleotides agree with TRBD2. CDR1 and CDR2 from the germline V gene are SQVTM and ANQGSEA. V lost 6 bases to trimming and J lost 5 bases; unmatched junction nucleotides: 3. The CDR3 spans 13 residues. The CDR3 here is CSVRGLAGETQYF. Written as DNA, the CDR3 is TGCAGCGTCCGGGGACTAGCGGGGGAGACCCAGTACTTC.

The chain joins TRBV18 to TRBJ2-1, with 7 positions matching TRBD1. CDR1 is KGHSH, CDR2 LQKENI, per germline. V was pared by 4 bases and J by 6 bases, with 15 bases of the junction left unmatched. This CDR3 contains 17 residues. CDR3 nucleotides: TGTGCCAGCTCACTCACCCGCGAGGGGGCCCGGGGCAATGAGCAGTTCTTC. The encoded protein is CASSLTREGARGNEQFF.

This chain uses TRBV6-5 with TRBJ1-6; 7 bases fit TRBD1. The V segment lost 8 bases and the J segment 8 bases; nucleotides outside the gene matches: 12. Germline V CDR1 and CDR2: MNHEY, SVGAGI. The CDR3 sequence is 15 residues long. CDR3 protein: CASHRTGQYHSPLHF. CDR3 nucleotide sequence: TGTGCCAGCCACCGGACAGGCCAATACCATTCACCCCTCCACTTT.

This clone occurred once. This rearrangement joins TRBV5-1 to TRBJ2-7, with a weak D call TRBD1 (6 bases). The CDR3 contains 14 residues. Germline assignment: CDR1 SGHRS and CDR2 YFSETQ. The ends were cut back, 2 bases at V and 11 bases at J, with 20 bases in the middle. CDR3 sequence: CASSFGTRTRSEYF. In DNA, the CDR3 is TGCGCCAGCAGCTTCGGGACACGCACCCGCAGCGAGTACTTC. The full variable domain, completed using reference TRBV5-1 and TRBJ2-7, is KAGVTQTPRYLIKTRGQQVTLSCSPISGHRSVSWYQQTPGQGLQFLFEYFSETQRNKGNFPGRFSGRQFSNSRSEMNVSTLELGDSALYLCASSFGTRTRSEYFGPGTRLTVT.

This rearrangement joins TRBV28 to TRBJ1-1; 8 bases fit TRBD1. CDR3 length: 14 residues. The V and J ends lost 6 bases and 1 base, in that order; junction bases with no gene match: 4. The germline V gene encodes CDR1 MDHEN and CDR2 SYDVKM. CDR3 amino acids: CASRKQGENTEAFF. The CDR3 DNA reads as TGTGCCAGCAGGAAACAGGGGGAGAACACTGAAGCTTTCTTT.

This clone was picked up one time. The J gene is TRBJ1-1, the V gene TRBV24-1, with D perhaps TRBD1 (5 bases). V was trimmed by 1 base and J by 11 bases, leaving 10 bases between them. Germline V lookup: CDR1 KGHDR, CDR2 SFDVKD. This CDR3 region has 12 residues. In DNA form, the CDR3 reads TGTGCCACCAGTGATTTTCAGGGAGGCGCTTTCTTT. It specifies CATSDFQGGAFF.

The chain carries TRBV3-1 (or the pseudogene TRBV3-2) and TRBJ1-3, with 7 bases lining up with TRBD1. CDR1 is LGHDT and CDR2 is YNNKEL in the germline V gene (reference sequence). CDR3 length: 14 amino acids. The V gene end was trimmed by 4 bases and the J gene end by 8 bases; junction bases not matched to a gene: 8. The CDR3 bases are TGTGCCAGCAGCCTGACAGGGACAAGGGACACCATATATTTT. The encoded protein is CASSLTGTRDTIYF.

V gene TRBV2 combines with J gene TRBJ2-4; possibly TRBD2 for D (5 bases). Germline V CDR1 and CDR2: SNHLY, FYNNEI. Trimming stripped 6 bases from V and 0 bases from J, with 9 bases between. CDR3 size: 14 residues. The chain's CDR3 is CASRSGRAKNIQYF. The CDR3 nucleotides are TGTGCCAGCAGATCGGGGAGAGCCAAAAACATTCAGTACTTC. The variable domain in full, with the rest retrieved from reference TRBV2 and TRBJ2-4, is EPEVTQTPSHQVTQMGQEVILRCVPISNHLYFYWYRQILGQKVEFLVSFYNNEISEKSEIFDDQFSVERPDGSNFTLKIRSTKLEDSAMYFCASRSGRAKNIQYFGAGTRLSVL.

This chain uses TRBV29-1 with TRBJ2-5; maybe TRBD2 (7 bases). The CDR3 length is 17 residues. Per the germline V gene, CDR1 is SQVTM and CDR2 is ANQGSEA. V dropped 0 bases and J dropped 5 bases, with 22 bases sitting between them. The DNA for the CDR3 is TGCAGCGTTGAAGATCCGGGCGGGGGCTTTTCCCCGGAGACCCAGTACTTC. Residues: CSVEDPGGGFSPETQYF. Together with reference TRBV29-1 and TRBJ2-5, the CDR3 gives the full variable domain: SAVISQKPSRDICQRGTSLTIQCQVDSQVTMMFWYRQQPGQSLTLIATANQGSEATYESGFVIDKFPISRPNLTFSTLTVSNMSPEDSSIYLCSVEDPGGGFSPETQYFGPGTRLLVL.

The chain couples TRBV30 to TRBJ2-5; 9 bases align to TRBD1. Germline lookup yields CDR1 GTSNPN and CDR2 SVGIG (reference sequence). After removal of 5 bases from V and 5 bases from J, the junction contained 12 bases not matched to a gene. The CDR3 is 15 amino acids. DNA for the CDR3: TGTGCCTGGGACGCCGGGACAGGGTCTATCGAGACCCAGTACTTC. Residues: CAWDAGTGSIETQYF. Looking up the rest from reference TRBV30 and TRBJ2-5 gives the full variable domain: SQTIHQWPATLVQPVGSPLSLECTVEGTSNPNLYWYRQAAGRGLQLLFYSVGIGQISSEVPQNLSASRPQDRQFILSSKKLLLSDSGFYLCAWDAGTGSIETQYFGPGTRLLVL.

This chain links TRBV19 with TRBJ1-4, with a possible D match to TRBD1 (5 bases). The germline V gene has CDR1 LNHDA and CDR2 SQIVND (reference sequence). Trimming took off 3 bases at V and 0 bases at J, with 8 bases between the two ends. The CDR3 totals 15 residues. CDR3 sequence: CASSMGRATNEKLFF. CDR3 nucleotide sequence: TGTGCCAGTAGTATGGGGCGTGCAACTAATGAAAAACTGTTTTTT.

CDR3 nucleotide sequence: TGTGCCAGCAGTTACAGGGGTTGCCAGCCCCAGCATTTT. This sequence encodes CASSYRGCQPQHF. The V and J genes are TRBV6-7 and TRBJ1-5; possible D gene TRBD1, 5 bases. TRBV6-7 is annotated as an ORF whose role is uncertain. V lost 2 bases, J lost 7 bases, and 9 bases lay in between. CDR3 size: 13 residues.

V gene TRBV5-5 combines with J gene TRBJ1-2; 8 nucleotides agree with TRBD1. With 4 bases clipped from V and 5 bases from J, the junction kept 10 bases outside the gene matches. Per the germline V gene, CDR1 is SGHKS and CDR2 is YYEKEE (reference sequence). This CDR3 contains 15 residues. The DNA of the CDR3 is TGTGCCAGCAGCCCAGGACAGGGCGCTCAATATGGCTACACCTTC. Amino acid sequence: CASSPGQGAQYGYTF.

This clone was seen once. The chain combines TRBV29-1 with TRBJ1-1; D might be TRBD1 (6 bases). Trimming took 3 bases from V and 1 from J, leaving 12 bases between them. The germline gives CDR1 SQVTM, CDR2 ANQGSEA. CDR3 size: 14 residues. The CDR3 bases are TGCAGCGTTGAGGGGGACACGGGGAACACTGAAGCTTTCTTT. Its protein product is CSVEGDTGNTEAFF.

The chain has TRBV2 and TRBJ1-1; tentative D call: TRBD1 (6 bases). From germline, CDR1 is SNHLY and CDR2 FYNNEI. V lost 6 bases, J lost 2 bases, and 13 bases lay in between. The CDR3 totals 14 residues. The CDR3 loop reads CASSPRTDNTEAFF. Written as DNA, the CDR3 is TGTGCCAGCAGCCCAAGGACAGACAACACTGAAGCTTTCTTT.

The DNA for the CDR3 is TGTGCCAGCAGCTACAGGGGACTCGAGCAGTACGTC. Translating it yields CASSYRGLEQYV. This chain links TRBV5-8 with TRBJ2-7, with TRBD1 as a possible D gene (7 bases). V was trimmed by 3 bases and J by 6 bases, leaving 10 bases between them. From germline, CDR1 is SGHTS and CDR2 YDEGEE. This CDR3 contains 12 residues.

The CDR3 reads CASSPLAGEKETQYF. DNA for the CDR3: TGCGCCAGCAGCCCCTTAGCGGGGGAAAAAGAGACCCAGTACTTC. The chain is built from TRBV5-1 and TRBJ2-5; 9 bases are a match to TRBD2. The germline gives CDR1 SGHRS, CDR2 YFSETQ. The V segment lost 4 bases and the J segment 3 bases; nucleotides outside the gene matches: 7. This CDR3 spans 15 amino acids.

The chain combines TRBV5-4 with TRBJ2-2; TRBD2 matches at 14 bases. The CDR3 is 16 residues long. Germline V gene lookup returns CDR1 SGHNT and CDR2 YYREEE (reference sequence). J gave up 6 bases and V 3 bases, and 4 bases lay outside the gene matches. Here the CDR3 reads CASSSATSGGAGELFF. For the CDR3, the DNA is TGTGCCAGCAGCTCCGCGACTAGCGGGGGGGCCGGGGAGCTGTTTTTT.

This chain uses TRBV6-1 with TRBJ2-3; 8 positions match TRBD2. This CDR3 contains 14 residues. Germline CDR1 and CDR2: MNHNS and SASEGT. V shed 3 bases and J 2 bases; nucleotides not matched to a gene: 1. The DNA of the CDR3 is TGTGCCAGCAGTGAGGGACTAGACACAGATACGCAGTATTTT. This encodes CASSEGLDTDTQYF.

This sequence joins TRBV28 and TRBJ1-2, with 10 bases fitting TRBD1. The germline gives CDR1 MDHEN, CDR2 SYDVKM. Trimming cost V 6 bases and J 8 bases; bases outside gene matches: 12. The CDR3 length is 15 residues. Here the CDR3 DNA reads TGTGCCAGCAGCACCACCATACGGACAGGGGGAGGCTACACCTTC. It yields the protein CASSTTIRTGGGYTF.